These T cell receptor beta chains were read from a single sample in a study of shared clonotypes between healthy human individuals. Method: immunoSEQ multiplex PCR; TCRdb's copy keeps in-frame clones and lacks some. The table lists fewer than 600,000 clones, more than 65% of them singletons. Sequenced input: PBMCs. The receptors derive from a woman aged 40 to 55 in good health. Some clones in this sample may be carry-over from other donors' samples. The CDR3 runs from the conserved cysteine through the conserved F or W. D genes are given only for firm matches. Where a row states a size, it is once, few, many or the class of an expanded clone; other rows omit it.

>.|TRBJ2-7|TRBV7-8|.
TGTGCCAGCAGCTTGGGCGGGGATGTATACGAGCAGTACTTC
CASSLGGDVYEQYF
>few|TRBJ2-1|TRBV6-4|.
TGTGCCAGCAGTGTGGACAGCAACAATGAGCAGTTCTTC
CASSVDSNNEQFF
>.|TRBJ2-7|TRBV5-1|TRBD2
TGCGCCAGCAGCTCGGGGGTTGGCGGGAGAGTCTACGAGCAGTACTTC
CASSSGVGGRVYEQYF
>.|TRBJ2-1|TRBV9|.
TGTGCCAGCAGCGTAGGTCGGAGTAACTCCTACAATGAGCAGTTCTTC
CASSVGRSNSYNEQFF
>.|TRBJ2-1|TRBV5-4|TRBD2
TGTGCCAGCAGTGCGCTAGCGGATACAAGGAGGAATGAGCAGTTCTTC
CASSALADTRRNEQFF
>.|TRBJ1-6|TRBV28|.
TGTGCCAGCAGTTTACAGGATTCACCCCTCCACTTT
CASSLQDSPLHF
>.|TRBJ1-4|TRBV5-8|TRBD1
TGTGCCAGCTCAGCTTGGCGGGGGACAGGGGGCGTCGAAAAACTGTTTTTT
CASSAWRGTGGVEKLFF
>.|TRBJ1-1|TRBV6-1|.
TGTGCCAGCGGAAGATCAAACAGGGCTAACACTGAAGCTTTCTTT
CASGRSNRANTEAFF
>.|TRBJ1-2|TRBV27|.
TGTGCCAGCAGCGGACAGAACCTCGATGGCTACACCTTC
CASSGQNLDGYTF
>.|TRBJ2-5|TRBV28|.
TGTGCCAGCAGTTTGGGGGGCGCGGAGACCCAGTACTTC
CASSLGGAETQYF
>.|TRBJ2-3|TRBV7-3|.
TGTGCCAGCAGCCGAAGCTTGGGCCCAGGGGATACGCAGTATTTT
CASSRSLGPGDTQYF
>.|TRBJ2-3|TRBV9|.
TGTGCCAGCAGCGTACTCCAGGGAACGGATACGCAGTATTTT
CASSVLQGTDTQYF
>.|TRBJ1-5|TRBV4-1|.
TGCGCCAGCAGCCAAGATCCAAGCAATCAGCCCCAGCATTTT
CASSQDPSNQPQHF